Shown below are 11 T cell receptor beta chains from a single sample sequenced in a study of a mutant IDH1 vaccine in newly diagnosed glioma. Time point described: baseline, week 1 (first vaccination visit). Sample treatment: pre-vaccination baseline after standard-of-care therapy. Sequencing was performed with immunoSEQ multiplex PCR; in TCRdb, only in-frame clones are kept and a portion is missing. The data contain around 59,000 clones, more than 90% of them singletons. This material consisted of PBMCs, taken from a glioma patient treated with radiotherapy, temozolomide or both. The source is a man in his fifties or sixties with glioma.

This chain connects TRBV28 to TRBJ1-2; D unresolved. With 1 base removed from V and 5 bases from J, the gap between germline ends came to 5 bases. CDR3 length: 12 amino acids. Germline CDR1 and CDR2: MDHEN and SYDVKM. The CDR3 bases are TGTGCCAGCAGTTTATCCCGTTATGGCTACACCTTC. Amino acid sequence: CASSLSRYGYTF.

The gene calls are TRBV2 and TRBJ2-2; D call uncertain. Trimming pared 9 bases from V and 4 bases from J, leaving 12 bases between. CDR1 and CDR2 from the germline V gene are SNHLY and FYNNEI. The CDR3 runs 13 residues. The CDR3 reads CASRIQITGELFF. CDR3 bases: TGTGCCAGTAGGATCCAGATCACCGGGGAGCTGTTTTTT.

The rearrangement joins TRBV18 to TRBJ1-1; D is unclear. The CDR3 is 13 residues long. The germline V gene has CDR1 KGHSH and CDR2 LQKENI. Trimming took 3 bases from V and 1 from J, leaving 6 bases between them. The CDR3 sequence is CASSPATNTEAFF. The DNA of the CDR3 is TGTGCCAGCTCACCTGCGACGAACACTGAAGCTTTCTTT.

J is TRBJ2-2 and V is TRBV5-1; 10 bases fit TRBD2. This CDR3 is built from 16 residues. The germline V gene has CDR1 SGHRS and CDR2 YFSETQ. The ends lost 4 bases at V and 8 bases at J; junction bases unmatched: 11. Written as DNA, the CDR3 is TGCGCCAGCAGCCGAGCGGGAGGGCCATATTCTGGGGAGCTGTTTTTT. Protein sequence: CASSRAGGPYSGELFF.

The chain uses TRBV7-9 and TRBJ1-5; tentatively, D is TRBD1 (5 bases). Germline V lookup: CDR1 SEHNR, CDR2 FQNEAQ (reference sequence). V was cut by 5 bases and J by 1 base, with 12 bases left in between. The CDR3 runs to 15 residues. The CDR3 sequence: CASSKAGRSNQPQHF. The CDR3 DNA reads TGTGCCAGCAGCAAAGCGGGACGAAGCAATCAGCCCCAGCATTTT.

The chain employs TRBV7-9 and TRBJ2-7; possible D gene TRBD1, 5 bases. Germline values: CDR1 SEHNR, CDR2 FQNEAQ (reference sequence). The CDR3 covers 13 residues. Trimming cost V 6 bases and J 7 bases, with 16 bases left between them. The CDR3 sequence is CASRPRVDGEQYF. CDR3 nucleotide sequence: TGTGCCAGCAGACCCAGGGTCGACGGGGAGCAGTACTTC.

The chain couples TRBV6-5 to TRBJ1-2, with unresolved D. With 4 bases removed from V and 6 bases from J, the gap between germline ends came to 9 bases. The germline CDR1 and CDR2 sequences are MNHEY and SVGAGI. The CDR3 consists of 12 residues. The CDR3 spells CASSSGSDGYTF. CDR3 sequence (DNA): TGTGCCAGCAGTTCCGGGAGCGATGGCTACACCTTC.

The gene calls are TRBV4-2 and TRBJ1-1; 8 bases line up with TRBD1. This CDR3 has 17 residues. CDR1 and CDR2 from the germline V gene are LGHNA and YNFKEQ. V lost 0 bases, J lost 7 bases, and 13 bases stayed unmatched. The CDR3 nucleotides are TGTGCCAGCAGCCAAGATAGGGCAGGGGGCGGGAGGAATGAAGCTTTCTTT. Protein sequence: CASSQDRAGGGRNEAFF.

This clone was observed a handful of times. The genes are TRBV5-1 and TRBJ1-1, with D uncertain. With 5 bases removed from V and 0 bases from J, the gap between germline ends came to 8 bases. The CDR3 runs to 13 residues. Germline CDR1 is SGHRS and CDR2 is YFSETQ. The CDR3 DNA is TGCGCCAGCAGGCGAGCACTGAACACTGAAGCTTTCTTT. Translated, it gives CASRRALNTEAFF.

The chain couples TRBV6-4 to TRBJ1-1; no clear D. The CDR3 is made up of 13 amino acids. V was pared by 6 bases and J by 1 base, with 9 bases between. Germline V gene data show CDR1 as MRHNA and CDR2 as SNTAGT. The CDR3: CASRRYTNTEAFF. The CDR3 bases are TGTGCCAGCAGGAGATATACGAACACTGAAGCTTTCTTT.

In its sample, this clone was seen once. The chain has TRBV7-9 and TRBJ1-4; unclear D gene. This CDR3 region has 14 residues. The germline V gene encodes CDR1 SEHNR and CDR2 FQNEAQ (reference sequence). V lost 6 bases and J 4 bases, leaving 12 bases between the germline ends. CDR3 DNA: TGTGCCAGCAGGAAAGGAGAGTTTAATGAAAAACTGTTTTTT. As protein: CASRKGEFNEKLFF.